This TCR beta chain was captured in a study of CD8 T cells in ankylosing spondylitis. Regarding the study as a whole: Reportedly, significant enrichment of disease-linked clones occurred in matched ankylosing spondylitis synovial fluid.

With 0 bases removed from V and 6 bases from J, the gap between germline ends came to 10 bases. CDR3 length equals 15 residues. Germline V gene lookup returns CDR1 SGDLS and CDR2 YYNGEE. This clonotype came up a few times. Its target is unknown. Using its own MiXCR run on the 5' RACE reads, TCRdb lists one record per CDR3 protein. The sample consists of some 130,000 distinct CDR3 sequences, about 10% of them appearing once. Source material: blood, either unsorted or a sorted T cell fraction (not recorded which). The chain recombines TRBV9 with TRBJ1-6; D unresolved. This TCR derives from a female donor with ankylosing spondylitis or in good health (not recorded which). CDR3: CASSVDHRTNSPLHF. The DNA for the CDR3 is TGTGCCAGCAGCGTAGACCACAGAACTAATTCACCCCTCCACTTT.